A single sample is the source of the 22 T cell receptor beta chains below, sequenced in a study of T cells in Graves' hyperthyroidism and ophthalmopathy. Researchers amplified the TCR beta CDR3 regions from RNA transcripts. Initially, a first-round RT-PCR of the TCR CDR3 employed the HTBI primer set. From the multiplex PCR reads, TCRdb called clonotypes with MiXCR, one entry per CDR3 protein. The sample lists 280,000 or so distinct CDR3 sequences; 13% to 15% were seen once. Sequenced sample: blood. The receptors here all came from a woman between 45 and 65 years old with Graves' hyperthyroidism that later progressed to Graves' ophthalmopathy.

At least ten counts were recorded for this clonotype. The chain uses TRBV10-3 and TRBJ2-7; D may match TRBD1 or TRBD2 (5 bases each). Trimming stripped 11 bases from V and 3 bases from J, with 20 bases between. The germline V gene encodes CDR1 ENHRY and CDR2 SYGVKD. The CDR3 sequence is 14 residues long. CDR3 loop: CASMGELAVYEQYF. The CDR3 DNA sequence: TGTGCCTCCATGGGGGAACTGGCCGTCTACGAGCAGTACTTC.

This chain connects TRBV25-1 to TRBJ2-7, with D possibly TRBD2 on 7 matching bases. Germline V gene lookup returns CDR1 MGHDK and CDR2 SYGVNS. The CDR3 sequence is 17 residues long. Trimming stripped 1 base from V and 2 bases from J, with 18 bases between. The CDR3 region is CASSESQGGRWAYEQYF. The CDR3, as DNA: TGTGCCAGCAGTGAATCACAGGGAGGGAGATGGGCCTACGAGCAGTACTTC.

This clonotype was seen at least ten times. V usage is TRBV27 and J usage is TRBJ2-3; TRBD2 aligns across 7 bases. Germline trimming cut 0 bases from V and 1 base from J; bases unmatched to any gene: 1. The CDR3 runs to 15 residues. CDR1 is MNHEY and CDR2 is SMNVEV in the germline V gene (reference sequence). The CDR3 loop reads CASSLSAGGTDTQYF. In DNA, the CDR3 is TGTGCCAGCAGTTTATCCGCGGGGGGCACAGATACGCAGTATTTT.

This clonotype has at least ten counts. This chain joins TRBV5-1 and TRBJ1-2, with TRBD1 identical over 10 bases. The junction had 3 bases not matched to a gene; V was cut back by 0 bases and J by 4 bases. Germline CDR1 is SGHRS and CDR2 is YFSETQ. The CDR3 covers 15 residues. The CDR3 region has the DNA TGCGCCAGCAGCTTGGAGACAGGGGGCGTCTATGGCTACACCTTC. As protein: CASSLETGGVYGYTF.

This clonotype was seen only a few times. The chain uses TRBV5-1 and TRBJ2-3; TRBD1 is a possible D gene (5 bases). From germline, CDR1 is SGHRS and CDR2 YFSETQ. CDR3 length: 13 residues. V was trimmed by 4 bases and J by 1 base, leaving 7 bases between them. CDR3 loop: CASSEQGTDTQYF. The CDR3 DNA sequence: TGCGCCAGCAGCGAACAGGGCACAGATACGCAGTATTTT.

This clonotype has a single count. The CDR3 spells CASSLEGNMNTEAFF. The CDR3 DNA follows: TGCGCCAGCAGCTTGGAGGGGAACATGAACACTGAAGCTTTCTTT. J is TRBJ1-1 and V is TRBV5-1; D might be TRBD1 (5 bases). Trimming removed 0 bases from V and 0 bases from J, with 9 bases in between. This CDR3 spans 15 amino acids. Germline lookup yields CDR1 SGHRS and CDR2 YFSETQ.

This clonotype was seen repeatedly, ten times or more. The gene calls are TRBV13 and TRBJ1-1, with D perhaps matching TRBD1 (6 bases). Germline values: CDR1 PRHDT, CDR2 FYEKMQ (reference sequence). Trimming pared 0 bases from V and 3 bases from J, leaving 8 bases between. The CDR3 is made up of 14 amino acids. Written as DNA, the CDR3 is TGTGCCAGCAGCTTAGGACAGGGCTACACTGAAGCTTTCTTT. It specifies CASSLGQGYTEAFF.

This clonotype was seen repeatedly, ten times or more. The chain links TRBV4-2 to TRBJ1-2; no firm D call. V was clipped by 1 base and J by 4 bases, with 10 bases between them. CDR3 length: 14 residues. Looked up from germline, CDR1 is LGHNA and CDR2 is YNFKEQ. CDR3 sequence (DNA): TGTGCCAGCAGCCAAGTCGGTAAAGTCTATGGCTACACCTTC. It is translated as CASSQVGKVYGYTF.

This clonotype was recorded at least ten times. The V call is TRBV5-1, the J call TRBJ1-2; TRBD1 matches 12 bases. Germline CDR1 is SGHRS and CDR2 is YFSETQ. CDR3 length equals 15 residues. Trimming cost V 2 bases and J 7 bases; bases outside gene matches: 6. The CDR3 region has the DNA TGCGCCAGCAGCTTCCGGGACAGGGGGCTGTCTGGCTACACCTTC. Translated, it gives CASSFRDRGLSGYTF.

This clonotype turned up a few times. This chain joins TRBV9 and TRBJ1-3, with no clear D. The ends were cut back, 4 bases at V and 0 bases at J, with 8 bases in the middle. The CDR3 spans 14 residues. Germline assignment: CDR1 SGDLS and CDR2 YYNGEE. CDR3 DNA: TGTGCCAGCAGCCCCCTTCTCTCTGGAAACACCATATATTTT. Translating gives CASSPLLSGNTIYF.

This clonotype showed up many times. The chain carries TRBV28 and TRBJ1-4, with 9 bases that match TRBD1. This CDR3 spans 17 amino acids. V lost 4 bases to trimming and J lost 3 bases; unmatched junction nucleotides: 9. Looked up from germline, CDR1 is MDHEN and CDR2 is SYDVKM. The CDR3 nucleotides are TGTGCCAGCAGTTCCACAGGGGGCGGGTTGGCTAATGAAAAACTGTTTTTT. Translating it yields CASSSTGGGLANEKLFF. Full variable domain (rest looked up from reference TRBV28 and TRBJ1-4): DVKVTQSSRYLVKRTGEKVFLECVQDMDHENMFWYRQDPGLGLRLIYFSYDVKMKEKGDIPEGYSVSREKKERFSLILESASTNQTSMYLCASSSTGGGLANEKLFFGSGTQLSVL.

This chain uses TRBV30 with TRBJ2-7, with 7 nucleotides matching TRBD1. The CDR3 is made up of 13 amino acids. V was pared by 0 bases and J by 3 bases, with 2 bases of the junction left unmatched. Germline CDR1 is GTSNPN and CDR2 is SVGIG (reference sequence). The CDR3 region is CAWSVHRGYEQYF. CDR3 bases: TGTGCCTGGAGTGTACACAGGGGCTACGAGCAGTACTTC. Looking up the rest from reference TRBV30 and TRBJ2-7 gives the full variable domain: SQTIHQWPATLVQPVGSPLSLECTVEGTSNPNLYWYRQAAGRGLQLLFYSVGIGQISSEVPQNLSASRPQDRQFILSSKKLLLSDSGFYLCAWSVHRGYEQYFGPGTRLTVT.

The chain uses TRBV18 and TRBJ1-2, with D maybe TRBD1 (6 bases). CDR1 and CDR2 from the germline V gene are KGHSH and LQKENI. The CDR3 runs to 19 residues. Deletions cut 4 bases from V and 0 bases from J, with 24 bases between. The CDR3 is CASSLSEKRGGRANYGYTF. DNA for the CDR3: TGTGCCAGCTCACTCTCGGAAAAGCGAGGGGGGAGAGCTAACTATGGCTACACCTTC.

This clonotype has ten or more counts. V usage is TRBV12-3 or TRBV12-4 and J usage is TRBJ2-1; the match to TRBD1 covers 7 bases. The junction had 5 bases not matched to a gene; V was cut back by 6 bases and J by 3 bases. This CDR3 comprises 14 residues. In nucleotides, the CDR3 is TGTGCCAGCAGGGACAGGTTTATCTACAATGAGCAGTTCTTC. This encodes CASRDRFIYNEQFF.

This clonotype was seen at least ten times. The V and J genes are TRBV6-1 and TRBJ1-1; D is undetermined. Germline V gene sequence: CDR1 MNHNS, CDR2 SASEGT. The V and J ends lost 7 bases and 4 bases respectively, with 13 bases between them. The CDR3 is 13 amino acids. This CDR3 is CASKLGLVTEAFF. The CDR3 bases are TGTGCCAGCAAGCTGGGGTTAGTCACTGAAGCTTTCTTT.

This clonotype was picked up many times. The chain combines TRBV11-3 with TRBJ2-5, with 12 bases that match TRBD2. Unmatched junction bases numbered 5, after V lost 5 bases and J lost 1 base. This CDR3 contains 16 residues. Germline loops: CDR1 SGHNT, CDR2 YENEEA. The CDR3 DNA reads as TGTGCCAGCAGCCAAGGACTAGCGGGACTCCAAGAGACCCAGTACTTC. It encodes CASSQGLAGLQETQYF. Full variable domain (rest looked up from reference TRBV11-3 and TRBJ2-5): EAGVVQSPRYKIIEKKQPVAFWCNPISGHNTLYWYLQNLGQGPELLIRYENEEAVDDSQLPKDRFSAERLKGVDSTLKIQPAELGDSAVYLCASSQGLAGLQETQYFGPGTRLLVL.

This clonotype occurred a few times. This clone may be a read error of a much larger clone one base away. This chain links TRBV12-3 or TRBV12-4 with TRBJ2-5; a weak D match, TRBD2 (6 bases). Trimming took 6 bases from V and 0 from J, leaving 20 bases between them. CDR3 length: 17 residues. CDR3: CASSTFGAAGNQETQYF. The CDR3 nucleotides read TGTGCCAGCAGCACTTTTGGGGCAGCGGGTAACCAAGAGACCCAGTACTTC.

The chain joins TRBV5-1 to TRBJ1-3, with 10 nucleotides matching TRBD1. V lost 2 bases, J lost 7 bases, and 9 bases stayed unmatched. The CDR3 has 16 amino acids. CDR1 is SGHRS and CDR2 is YFSETQ in the germline V gene. The DNA of the CDR3 is TGCGCCAGCAGCTTAGCCGGGACAGGGGTCGGCAACACCATATATTTT. It is translated as CASSLAGTGVGNTIYF.

This clonotype occurred many times. This sequence joins TRBV24-1 and TRBJ2-3, with D possibly called TRBD1 or TRBD2 (6 bases each). The CDR3 loop spans 15 amino acids. CDR1 KGHDR and CDR2 SFDVKD come from the germline V gene. V lost 3 bases, J lost 5 bases, and 14 bases lay in between. CDR3 bases: TGTGCCACCAGTGATAAAGGGGGGTACGAAGATACGCAGTATTTT. The encoded protein is CATSDKGGYEDTQYF.

The V gene is TRBV6-2 or TRBV6-3, the J gene TRBJ1-5; unclear D gene. The germline V gene encodes CDR1 MNHEY and CDR2 SVGEGT. V was cut by 2 bases and J by 4 bases, with 18 bases left in between. CDR3 length equals 17 residues. In DNA form, the CDR3 reads TGTGCCAGCAGTTACCTAAACCGACGGGGAGTAAATCAGCCCCAGCATTTT. Its translation is CASSYLNRRGVNQPQHF.

This clonotype came up many times. This chain connects TRBV5-1 to TRBJ2-2, with no clear D. Germline-derived CDR1 and CDR2 are SGHRS and YFSETQ. The V gene lost 0 bases and the J gene lost 0 bases, with 6 bases spanning the gap. The CDR3 spans 15 residues. The CDR3 is CASSLEHTNTGELFF. CDR3 sequence (DNA): TGCGCCAGCAGCTTGGAGCATACGAACACCGGGGAGCTGTTTTTT.

In its sample, this clonotype was seen many times. This chain connects TRBV18 to TRBJ1-1, with a tentative D call TRBD1 (5 bases). The CDR3 has 17 residues. The ends were cut back, 4 bases at V and 5 bases at J, with 23 bases in the middle. Germline assignment: CDR1 KGHSH and CDR2 LQKENI. CDR3 residues: CASSRSGGSNPWTEAFF. Written as DNA, the CDR3 is TGTGCCAGCTCACGGTCCGGGGGGTCAAACCCCTGGACTGAAGCTTTCTTT.